The clone carrying this TCR beta chain was counted once. Its target is not known. Trimming cost V 5 bases and J 6 bases; bases outside gene matches: 9. Germline V gene lookup returns CDR1 SGDLS and CDR2 YYNGEE. This CDR3 spans 15 amino acids. Assay: immunoSEQ multiplex PCR; the TCRdb copy retains only in-frame clones and omits some. This table holds about 83,000 clones, about four fifths found once. Each patient with chemo-refractory metastatic non-small-cell lung cancer was treated with focal radiation plus CTLA-4 blockade using ipilimumab. The sample comes from a study of radiotherapy plus CTLA-4 blockade in lung cancer. On the study more broadly: Disease control was present in more than 25% of patients, and objective responses in 15% to 20%. Study results and limitations: Radiotherapy was combined with ipilimumab, and tumor-derived TCR clones then expanded in blood.

The J gene is TRBJ1-3, the V gene TRBV9, with TRBD1 matching over 9 bases. The clonotype originates from a human donor with non-small cell lung cancer who had a partial response to radiotherapy plus ipilimumab. Some clones in this sample may be carry-over from other donors' samples. This specimen consisted of peripheral blood, obtained from a patient treated with radiotherapy plus ipilimumab. CDR3 amino acids: CASSATGGLTNTIYF. The CDR3 coding sequence is TGTGCCAGCAGTGCGACAGGGGGTCTGACAAACACCATATATTTT.